Presented here are 29 T cell receptor beta chains from one specimen sequenced in a study of shared clonotypes between healthy human individuals (dated by TCRdb to about 2020). Libraries were constructed by the immunoSEQ multiplex PCR assay. TCRdb carries this immuneACCESS record with in-frame sequences only. Its versions omit some clonotypes, under half of them owing to an unresolved V gene in the studies checked, with the rest unexplained. This sample gives roughly 450,000 clones in total; approximately 79% of them show up just once. The top ten clones comprise around 13% of the sample. Material for sequencing was PBMCs. The source of these receptors is a woman between 40 and 50 years old in good health. Some clones in this sample may be carry-over from other donors' samples.

V gene TRBV28 combines with J gene TRBJ1-3; D possibly corresponds to TRBD1 (5 bases). CDR1 MDHEN and CDR2 SYDVKM come from the germline V gene. The CDR3 extends over 17 amino acids. V lost 6 bases and J 0 bases, leaving 18 bases between the germline ends. CDR3 in DNA: TGTGCCAGCAGGCTCAGCGGGGCAGGGCCCTCTGGAAACACCATATATTTT. Translated, it gives CASRLSGAGPSGNTIYF. The full variable domain, completed using reference TRBV28 and TRBJ1-3, is DVKVTQSSRYLVKRTGEKVFLECVQDMDHENMFWYRQDPGLGLRLIYFSYDVKMKEKGDIPEGYSVSREKKERFSLILESASTNQTSMYLCASRLSGAGPSGNTIYFGEGSWLTVV.

This clone appeared a few times. The chain combines TRBV7-3 with TRBJ2-1; D is unresolved. V was trimmed by 1 base and J by 5 bases, leaving 6 bases between them. Germline assignment: CDR1 SGHTA and CDR2 FQGTGA. There are 13 residues in the CDR3. The CDR3 reads CASSLSQDNEQFF. For the CDR3, the DNA is TGTGCCAGCAGCTTAAGTCAAGACAATGAGCAGTTCTTC.

This chain connects TRBV28 to TRBJ2-1; a possible D gene is TRBD1 (5 bases). Germline values: CDR1 MDHEN, CDR2 SYDVKM. This CDR3 has 16 amino acids. Trimming shortened V by 3 bases and J by 1 base, and 13 bases separated the two germline ends. The CDR3 region is CASSFFPRVSYNEQFF. The CDR3 DNA is TGTGCCAGCAGTTTTTTCCCCAGGGTGTCCTACAATGAGCAGTTCTTC.

The J gene is TRBJ2-7, the V gene TRBV7-2, with 11 bases that match TRBD2. V gave up 1 base and J gave up 5 bases; unmatched junction bases: 7. The CDR3 spans 16 residues. Germline lookup yields CDR1 SGHTA and CDR2 FQGNSA. CDR3 sequence reads: CASSLVGLAGGNEQYF. DNA of the CDR3: TGTGCCAGCAGCTTAGTTGGTCTAGCGGGAGGTAACGAGCAGTACTTC.

The chain carries TRBV27 and TRBJ1-2; D remains unclear. The CDR3 covers 13 residues. The V and J ends lost 0 bases and 14 bases respectively, with 16 bases between them. Germline CDR1 MNHEY, CDR2 SMNVEV (reference sequence). This chain's CDR3 is CASSLSGLSILTF. Written as DNA, the CDR3 is TGTGCCAGCAGTTTATCCGGCCTCAGCATCTTAACCTTC.

The rearrangement joins TRBV19 to TRBJ2-5; D might be TRBD2 (5 bases). Germline CDR1 reads LNHDA; CDR2 reads SQIVND (reference sequence). The V end lost 9 bases, the J end lost 2 bases, and 13 bases lay between the germline ends. This CDR3 is 13 amino acids long. The CDR3 loop is CASTRGGQETQYF. The CDR3 DNA reads as TGTGCCAGCACTCGAGGAGGACAAGAGACCCAGTACTTC.

The chain links TRBV6-5 to TRBJ2-7, with 10 nucleotides matching TRBD2. The CDR3 contains 15 residues. CDR1 and CDR2 (germline): MNHEY, SVGAGI. V was clipped by 4 bases and J by 2 bases; unmatched bases: 5. CDR3 bases: TGTGCCAGCAGTTCAACTAGCGGGGTTACCTACGAGCAGTACTTC. As protein: CASSSTSGVTYEQYF.

This clone occurred once. The CDR3 spells CAWTGLYGYTF. CDR3 DNA sequence: TGTGCCTGGACTGGGCTCTATGGCTACACCTTC. This chain uses TRBV30 with TRBJ1-2; no clear D gene. The V and J ends lost 4 bases and 4 bases respectively, with 7 bases between them. Germline V gene sequence: CDR1 GTSNPN, CDR2 SVGIG (reference sequence). The CDR3 loop spans 11 amino acids.

The gene calls are TRBV5-1 and TRBJ2-7; 9 nucleotides agree with TRBD1. The CDR3 is made up of 16 amino acids. Trimming removed 4 bases from V and 4 bases from J; junction bases left unmatched: 12. Germline V gives CDR1 SGHRS, CDR2 YFSETQ. The CDR3 nucleotides read TGCGCCAGCAGCACCCTGGGACAGGGCTTACAGTACGAGCAGTACTTC. Translated, it gives CASSTLGQGLQYEQYF.

V usage is TRBV5-1 and J usage is TRBJ2-1; 7 positions agree with TRBD2. CDR1 is SGHRS, CDR2 YFSETQ, per germline. The CDR3 is 16 amino acids. Unmatched junction bases numbered 10, after V lost 1 base and J lost 6 bases. CDR3 protein: CASSLQPAGEANEQFF. CDR3 in DNA: TGCGCCAGCAGCTTGCAGCCGGCGGGAGAAGCCAATGAGCAGTTCTTC.

This clone was seen more than once but under ten times. The chain carries TRBV10-3 and TRBJ2-7, with TRBD2 as a possible D gene (8 bases). V was shortened by 1 base and J by 4 bases, with 20 bases between the two germline ends. This CDR3 has 17 amino acids. Germline CDR1 is ENHRY and CDR2 is SYGVKD. The chain's CDR3 is CAISEFGQAGGIYEQYF. Written as DNA, the CDR3 is TGTGCCATCAGTGAGTTCGGACAGGCGGGGGGTATATACGAGCAGTACTTC.

The chain is built from TRBV7-3 and TRBJ2-7; a weak D match, TRBD2 (5 bases). The germline V gene encodes CDR1 SGHTA and CDR2 FQGTGA. The CDR3 covers 16 residues. Trimming removed 1 base from V and 4 bases from J, with 17 bases in between. In nucleotides, the CDR3 is TGTGCCAGCAGCTTAAGTTCGGAGGTTGAATCGTACGAGCAGTACTTC. Amino acids: CASSLSSEVESYEQYF.

The V call is TRBV25-1, the J call TRBJ1-2, with TRBD1 matching over 9 bases. J was trimmed by 0 bases and V by 5 bases; bases with no gene match: 7. This CDR3 contains 16 residues. Germline V lookup: CDR1 MGHDK, CDR2 SYGVNS. The CDR3 region has the DNA TGTGCCAGCAGTAGGGGACAGGGTGTAGCTAACTATGGCTACACCTTC. Translated: CASSRGQGVANYGYTF.

A note on this clone: Other DNA sequences within the sample encode an identical CDR3. The V call is TRBV5-1, the J call TRBJ2-7; 8 bases map to TRBD2. The CDR3 contains 14 residues. CDR1 SGHRS and CDR2 YFSETQ come from the germline V gene. V was clipped by 5 bases and J by 0 bases; unmatched bases: 4. CDR3 sequence: CASRREGSSYEQYF. Here the CDR3 DNA reads TGCGCCAGCAGACGGGAGGGAAGCTCCTACGAGCAGTACTTC.

This chain joins TRBV29-1 and TRBJ2-7; tentatively, D is TRBD1 or TRBD2 (5 bases each). Trimming shortened V by 4 bases and J by 5 bases, and 9 bases separated the two germline ends. Germline CDR1 SQVTM, CDR2 ANQGSEA. The CDR3 loop spans 11 amino acids. The CDR3 reads CSVVRGHEQYF. CDR3 bases: TGCAGCGTTGTAAGGGGACACGAGCAGTACTTC.

The count of this clone is one. The chain is built from TRBV6-5 and TRBJ2-7; D perhaps matches TRBD1 (6 bases). Trimming shortened V by 8 bases and J by 6 bases, and 20 bases separated the two germline ends. Looked up from germline, CDR1 is MNHEY and CDR2 is SVGAGI. The CDR3 runs 14 residues. CDR3 in amino acids: CASRPDGQFGEQYF. The CDR3, as DNA: TGTGCCAGCCGACCGGATGGACAGTTTGGCGAGCAGTACTTC.

The gene calls are TRBV5-4 and TRBJ2-2; 8 bases are a match to TRBD2. CDR1 is SGHNT and CDR2 is YYREEE in the germline V gene (reference sequence). J lost 6 bases, V lost 2 bases, and 3 bases had no gene match. CDR3 length equals 14 residues. CDR3 loop: CASSFSGRSGELFF. The CDR3 nucleotides are TGTGCCAGCAGCTTCAGCGGGAGATCCGGGGAGCTGTTTTTT.

V and J are TRBV5-6 and TRBJ2-6; D remains unclear. This CDR3 contains 16 residues. Germline V CDR1 and CDR2: SGHDT, YYEEEE. The V end was cut by 4 bases, the J end by 0 bases, with 11 bases between. The CDR3 protein is CASSPDPGSGANVLTF. CDR3 nucleotides: TGTGCCAGCAGCCCGGACCCGGGCTCTGGGGCCAACGTCCTGACTTTC.

The chain couples TRBV28 to TRBJ2-3; the D is unclear. Trimming cost V 8 bases and J 6 bases, with 18 bases left between them. The CDR3 consists of 14 residues. The germline V gene has CDR1 MDHEN and CDR2 SYDVKM. In nucleotides, the CDR3 is TGTGCCAGCGGGCGGACGGACGTAGGGGATACGCAGTATTTT. This translates into CASGRTDVGDTQYF. Together with reference TRBV28 and TRBJ2-3, the CDR3 gives the full variable domain: DVKVTQSSRYLVKRTGEKVFLECVQDMDHENMFWYRQDPGLGLRLIYFSYDVKMKEKGDIPEGYSVSREKKERFSLILESASTNQTSMYLCASGRTDVGDTQYFGPGTRLTVL.

This clone was seen a single time. The rearrangement joins TRBV6-4 to TRBJ2-2; TRBD1 might be the D (6 bases). Germline lookup yields CDR1 MRHNA and CDR2 SNTAGT. The CDR3 extends over 14 amino acids. Trimming took off 8 bases at V and 4 bases at J, with 14 bases between the two ends. CDR3: CASRPTGVTGELFF. Written as DNA, the CDR3 is TGTGCCAGCCGCCCGACAGGAGTCACCGGGGAGCTGTTTTTT.

This clone was observed a handful of times. The chain is built from TRBV6-5 and TRBJ2-3, with TRBD1 matching 7 bases. This CDR3 region has 15 residues. Germline CDR1 MNHEY, CDR2 SVGAGI. The ends lost 6 bases at V and 6 bases at J; junction bases unmatched: 12. The CDR3, as DNA: TGTGCCAGCAGCACAGGGGCCGCAAGGGTCGATACGCAGTATTTT. It yields the protein CASSTGAARVDTQYF.

The chain links TRBV7-2 to TRBJ2-1; TRBD1 is a possible D gene (6 bases). Germline lookup yields CDR1 SGHTA and CDR2 FQGNSA. Between the trimmed V and J ends, which lost 5 bases and 10 bases, there was a span of 15 bases. The CDR3 sequence is 13 residues long. The CDR3 bases are TGTGCCAGCAGCCTACAACAGGGTGCAGAGCAGTTCTTC. Its protein is CASSLQQGAEQFF.

The rearrangement uses TRBV5-1 and TRBJ2-1; 11 bases map to TRBD2. Germline V gives CDR1 SGHRS, CDR2 YFSETQ. Unmatched junction bases numbered 9, after V lost 4 bases and J lost 9 bases. The CDR3 is made up of 15 amino acids. The CDR3 here is CASSDPGLAAAEQFF. As DNA, the CDR3 is TGCGCCAGCAGCGACCCGGGACTAGCGGCGGCTGAGCAGTTCTTC.

The rearrangement joins TRBV5-4 to TRBJ2-1; 9 bases are a match to TRBD2. CDR1 is SGHNT, CDR2 YYREEE, per germline (reference sequence). V trimming: 3 bases; J trimming: 2 bases; junction bases outside the gene matches: 15. This CDR3 comprises 19 residues. CDR3 loop: CASSSPGYFSGSTYNEQFF. The CDR3 bases are TGTGCCAGCAGCTCGCCTGGGTACTTTAGCGGGAGTACCTACAATGAGCAGTTCTTC.

The chain carries TRBV5-4 and TRBJ1-3; D not certain. Trimming shortened V by 4 bases and J by 0 bases, and 11 bases separated the two germline ends. The CDR3 loop spans 15 amino acids. The V gene's germline CDR1 is SGHNT and CDR2 YYREEE (reference sequence). The CDR3 is CASSPGRNSGNTIYF. Written as DNA, the CDR3 is TGTGCCAGCAGCCCCGGACGGAACTCTGGAAACACCATATATTTT.

The rearrangement uses TRBV2 and TRBJ1-4; D ambiguous. The CDR3 has 15 residues. Germline V CDR1 and CDR2: SNHLY, FYNNEI. Trimming cost V 6 bases and J 7 bases, with 18 bases left between them. The CDR3 DNA sequence: TGTGCCAGCAGCGCGAGAGAGCCCCAGCTTGAAAAACTGTTTTTT. Encoded protein: CASSAREPQLEKLFF.

The rearrangement uses TRBV6-6 and TRBJ2-7; 8 bases line up with TRBD2. The CDR3 length is 15 residues. Germline trimming cut 6 bases from V and 0 bases from J; bases unmatched to any gene: 7. Germline V gene data show CDR1 as MNHNY and CDR2 as SVGAGI (reference sequence). The CDR3 protein is CASRESGRVSYEQYF. In DNA form, the CDR3 reads TGTGCCAGCAGAGAAAGCGGGAGAGTCTCCTACGAGCAGTACTTC.

The gene calls are TRBV5-1 and TRBJ1-6; possible D gene TRBD1, 5 bases. The CDR3 runs 14 residues. V lost 4 bases to trimming and J lost 5 bases, with 10 bases between them. Germline CDR1 SGHRS, CDR2 YFSETQ. DNA for the CDR3: TGCGCCAGCAGCCCTGGGACGGATAATTCACCCCTCCACTTT. Amino acids: CASSPGTDNSPLHF.

The chain is built from TRBV6-4 and TRBJ1-2; D not certain. The CDR3 spans 12 residues. Trimming removed 1 base from V and 5 bases from J, with 5 bases in between. CDR1 is MRHNA and CDR2 is SNTAGT in the germline V gene. The CDR3 spells CASSDYGYGYTF. In DNA form, the CDR3 reads TGTGCCAGCAGTGACTATGGATATGGCTACACCTTC.